These 24 T cell receptor beta chains came from one sample sequenced in a study of early T cells in non-severe SARS-CoV-2 infection. TCRdb reprocessed the 5' RACE reads with MiXCR, giving one entry per CDR3 protein. Altogether roughly 72,000 distinct CDR3 sequences are present, 13% being singletons, with the ten largest covering approximately 1%. The specimen sequenced was whole blood. These receptors came from an adult who was a healthcare worker with PCR-confirmed SARS-CoV-2 infection or an uninfected control (not recorded which).

The chain carries TRBV5-1 and TRBJ2-1; no clear D gene. CDR1 and CDR2 (germline): SGHRS, YFSETQ. Trimming took 2 bases from V and 5 from J, leaving 8 bases between them. The CDR3 covers 13 residues. The CDR3 sequence is CASSFSPNNEQFF. The CDR3 bases are TGCGCCAGCAGCTTCTCGCCCAACAATGAGCAGTTCTTC.

This clonotype was picked up many times. This chain joins TRBV20-1 and TRBJ2-5; TRBD2 agrees at 12 bases. The CDR3 totals 15 residues. The V and J ends lost 7 bases and 1 base, in that order; junction bases with no gene match: 7. Per germline, CDR1 DFQATT and CDR2 SNEGSKA (reference sequence). CDR3 nucleotides: TGCAGTGGAACCGGACTAGCGGGATCCCAAGAGACCCAGTACTTC. Protein product: CSGTGLAGSQETQYF.

The rearrangement links TRBV18 to TRBJ1-4, with TRBD1 as a possible D gene (5 bases). The CDR3 has 14 residues. V was pared by 3 bases and J by 8 bases, with 13 bases between. Looked up from germline, CDR1 is KGHSH and CDR2 is LQKENI. CDR3 in DNA: TGTGCCAGCTCACCGGTCGGGGGAAGGGAAAAACTGTTTTTT. Residues: CASSPVGGREKLFF.

This clonotype occurred a few times. V usage is TRBV7-2 and J usage is TRBJ2-3, with a possible D match to TRBD1 (5 bases). Germline-derived CDR1 and CDR2 are SGHTA and FQGNSA. V was cut by 5 bases and J by 5 bases, with 17 bases left in between. The CDR3 loop spans 15 amino acids. The CDR3 protein is CASSPQGGRIDTQYF. The CDR3 DNA sequence: TGTGCCAGCAGCCCCCAGGGCGGTAGGATAGATACGCAGTATTTT.

The chain employs TRBV13 and TRBJ2-2; D is unclear. Trimming cost V 10 bases and J 5 bases, with 11 bases left between them. The CDR3 length is 12 residues. Germline V CDR1 and CDR2: PRHDT, FYEKMQ (reference sequence). The CDR3 loop reads CATTMGTGELFF. The CDR3 nucleotides read TGTGCCACTACCATGGGGACCGGGGAGCTGTTTTTT.

V gene TRBV7-8 combines with J gene TRBJ2-1; D may correspond to TRBD1 or TRBD2 (5 bases each). The germline V gene has CDR1 SGHVS and CDR2 FQNEAQ. CDR3 size: 14 residues. Trimming left V 5 bases short and J 4 bases short, with 12 bases between. The chain's CDR3 is CASSLGTSYNEQFF. DNA of the CDR3: TGTGCCAGCAGCCTTGGGACCTCATACAATGAGCAGTTCTTC.

Only a few counts were recorded for this clonotype. The rearrangement uses TRBV27 and TRBJ1-2; maybe TRBD1 (5 bases). Germline values: CDR1 MNHEY, CDR2 SMNVEV (reference sequence). Trimming took off 5 bases at V and 2 bases at J, with 12 bases between the two ends. The CDR3 has 14 residues. Here the CDR3 reads CASSPGTENYGYTF. For the CDR3, the DNA is TGTGCCAGCAGTCCCGGGACCGAAAACTATGGCTACACCTTC.

This chain uses TRBV29-1 with TRBJ2-7; TRBD2 agrees at 7 bases. CDR3 size: 13 residues. V lost 3 bases and J lost 3; bases outside the gene matches: 5. Germline lookup yields CDR1 SQVTM and CDR2 ANQGSEA. CDR3 sequence reads: CSVEVGGSYEQYF. CDR3 coding DNA: TGCAGCGTTGAGGTGGGCGGGAGCTACGAGCAGTACTTC.

This clonotype was seen many times. The chain joins TRBV2 to TRBJ1-5; tentatively, D is TRBD1 (6 bases). The germline V and J ends were trimmed by 7 bases and 3 bases, with 13 bases remaining between them. Germline V gene data show CDR1 as SNHLY and CDR2 as FYNNEI. The CDR3 length is 14 residues. CDR3 sequence reads: CASTGGTFNQPQHF. CDR3 nucleotides: TGTGCCAGCACTGGGGGGACATTCAATCAGCCCCAGCATTTT.

The genes are TRBV27 and TRBJ1-1; D uncertain. CDR1 and CDR2 from the germline V gene are MNHEY and SMNVEV (reference sequence). The V and J ends lost 0 bases and 3 bases respectively, with 5 bases between them. The CDR3 is 13 amino acids. The CDR3, as DNA: TGTGCCAGCAGTTTATCCGGGGACACTGAAGCTTTCTTT. Amino acids: CASSLSGDTEAFF.

Regarding this clonotype: It may be a read error: a sequence one base away is much more abundant. The genes are TRBV12-3 or TRBV12-4 and TRBJ2-5; 7 bases agree with TRBD1. The CDR3 runs to 14 residues. CDR3 nucleotide sequence: TGTGTCAGCAGTAACAACAGGGGAACAGAGACCCAGTACTTC. It translates to CVSSNNRGTETQYF.

The sample holds many counts of this clonotype. This chain connects TRBV12-3 or TRBV12-4 to TRBJ1-5, with D possibly matching TRBD1 (5 bases). This CDR3 is built from 14 residues. The germline V and J ends were trimmed by 5 bases and 2 bases, with 10 bases remaining between them. Here the CDR3 reads CASSQGRGNQPQHF. CDR3 nucleotides: TGTGCCAGCAGTCAGGGTCGGGGCAATCAGCCCCAGCATTTT.

This clonotype was found many times. The chain carries TRBV7-6 and TRBJ1-4; maybe TRBD1 (6 bases). V was clipped by 4 bases and J by 2 bases, with 8 bases between them. Germline CDR1 is SGHVS and CDR2 is FNYEAQ. The CDR3 is made up of 14 amino acids. CDR3 bases: TGTGCCAGCAGCTATCAGGGGACTAATGAAAAACTGTTTTTT. Protein product: CASSYQGTNEKLFF.

This clonotype was counted ten times or more. This chain uses TRBV30 with TRBJ1-1, with D hard to call. Germline V gene lookup returns CDR1 GTSNPN and CDR2 SVGIG (reference sequence). CDR3 length: 15 residues. Trimming stripped 0 bases from V and 3 bases from J, with 14 bases between. Written as DNA, the CDR3 is TGTGCCTGGAGTGTACGTAAAGGGTGGGACACTGAAGCTTTCTTT. This translates into CAWSVRKGWDTEAFF.

The chain uses TRBV6-2 or TRBV6-3 and TRBJ1-5; D not certain. Germline CDR1 is MNHEY and CDR2 is SVGEGT. V lost 2 bases, J lost 7 bases, and 9 bases lay in between. The CDR3 has 13 amino acids. The chain's CDR3 is CASSYRREQPQHF. DNA for the CDR3: TGTGCCAGCAGTTACCGAAGGGAACAGCCCCAGCATTTT.

This clonotype was found many times. The chain recombines TRBV12-3 or TRBV12-4 with TRBJ1-4; D unresolved. CDR3 length: 12 residues. V lost 1 base to trimming and J lost 7 bases, with 4 bases between them. CDR3 protein: CASSLEGEKLFF. The CDR3 DNA reads TGTGCCAGCAGTTTAGAGGGTGAAAAACTGTTTTTT.

A few counts support this clonotype. The J gene is TRBJ1-1, the V gene TRBV5-1; D might be TRBD1 (5 bases). Germline CDR1 is SGHRS and CDR2 is YFSETQ. This CDR3 contains 15 residues. V lost 2 bases and J 0 bases, leaving 11 bases between the germline ends. The CDR3 loop reads CASSFYQGVNTEAFF. The CDR3, as DNA: TGCGCCAGCAGCTTTTACCAGGGAGTGAACACTGAAGCTTTCTTT. Complete variable domain (other parts from reference TRBV5-1 and TRBJ1-1): KAGVTQTPRYLIKTRGQQVTLSCSPISGHRSVSWYQQTPGQGLQFLFEYFSETQRNKGNFPGRFSGRQFSNSRSEMNVSTLELGDSALYLCASSFYQGVNTEAFFGQGTRLTVV.

V is TRBV7-9 and J is TRBJ1-1; TRBD1 aligns across 11 bases. The CDR3 length is 17 residues. In germline, CDR1 is SEHNR, CDR2 FQNEAQ (reference sequence). V lost 4 bases, J lost 4 bases, and 11 bases stayed unmatched. CDR3 DNA: TGTGCCAGCAGCTCAGTGGGACAGGGGGAATTTGGCACTGAAGCTTTCTTT. This translates into CASSSVGQGEFGTEAFF.

A word on this clonotype: A much larger clone lies a single base off, so this may be a read error. The J gene is TRBJ1-4, the V gene TRBV29-1, with D maybe TRBD1 (5 bases). Germline V gene sequence: CDR1 SQVTM, CDR2 ANQGSEA. This CDR3 contains 15 residues. CDR3 loop: CSVRGSRLGDENLFF. In nucleotides, the CDR3 is TGCAGCGTCCGGGGGAGTCGACTTGGGGATGAAAATCTGTTTTTT.

This chain uses TRBV14 with TRBJ2-6; the D gene is possibly TRBD2 (5 bases). The CDR3 loop spans 20 amino acids. V was shortened by 1 base and J by 2 bases, with 21 bases between the two germline ends. Germline V gene sequence: CDR1 SGHDN, CDR2 FVKESK. CDR3 sequence (DNA): TGTGCCAGCAGCCAAGTTTCCCGGAGGCTCCCTATCCCTGGGGCCAACGTCCTGACTTTC. It yields the protein CASSQVSRRLPIPGANVLTF.

This clonotype was recorded at least ten times. The chain uses TRBV12-3 or TRBV12-4 and TRBJ1-1; D gene uncertain. V was trimmed by 2 bases and J by 5 bases, leaving 9 bases between them. This CDR3 is 13 amino acids long. This CDR3 reads CASSLNCATEAFF. Here the CDR3 DNA reads TGTGCCAGCAGTTTAAATTGTGCAACTGAAGCTTTCTTT.

In its sample, this clonotype was seen a few times. The rearrangement joins TRBV5-1 to TRBJ1-1; maybe TRBD1 (6 bases). Per germline, CDR1 SGHRS and CDR2 YFSETQ. The CDR3 loop spans 14 amino acids. The V gene lost 4 bases and the J gene lost 3 bases, with 13 bases spanning the gap. CDR3 sequence reads: CASSPQGRDTEAFF. CDR3 nucleotides: TGCGCCAGCAGCCCACAGGGTAGGGACACTGAAGCTTTCTTT.

This clonotype has ten or more counts. The chain employs TRBV19 and TRBJ1-2; 7 bases align to TRBD1. This CDR3 has 15 amino acids. Looked up from germline, CDR1 is LNHDA and CDR2 is SQIVND (reference sequence). J lost 7 bases, V lost 6 bases, and 14 bases had no gene match. CDR3 sequence reads: CASRESRGSPFGYTF. The CDR3 DNA is TGTGCCAGTAGGGAAAGCAGGGGGAGCCCCTTTGGCTACACCTTC.

Many counts were recorded for this clonotype. V is TRBV7-2 and J is TRBJ1-2; 8 bases are a match to TRBD1. CDR3 size: 14 residues. Germline V lookup: CDR1 SGHTA, CDR2 FQGNSA. Trimming took 4 bases from V and 5 from J; bases not matched to a gene: 6. The CDR3 here is CASSSMDRAYGYTF. CDR3 nucleotides: TGTGCCAGCAGCTCGATGGACAGGGCATATGGCTACACCTTC.